The TCR beta chain described here comes from a study of identical twins. Study observations and caveats: Weaker excess sharing between twins was seen in beta out-of-frame sequences.

Germline V lookup: CDR1 LGHDT, CDR2 YNNKEL (reference sequence). V was clipped by 0 bases and J by 1 base, with 9 bases between them. This CDR3 comprises 15 residues. All donors comprised healthy Caucasians. A word on this clonotype: Its antigen is as yet unknown.

From the 5' RACE reads, TCRdb called clonotypes with MiXCR, one entry per CDR3 protein. The profile shows about 190,000 distinct CDR3 sequences, more than 15% of them singletons. Another study also made use of these data, one on T cells expressing NK-cell markers.

Sequencing was performed on CD8+ T cells sorted from blood. The receptor was derived from a woman younger than 35 in good health. This sequence joins TRBV3-1 and TRBJ1-1; D not resolved. This chain's CDR3 is CASSQDRPGNTEAFF. CDR3 bases: TGTGCCAGCAGCCAAGACCGCCCGGGGAACACTGAAGCTTTCTTT. Using reference TRBV3-1 and TRBJ1-1 for the parts outside the CDR3, the full variable domain is DTAVSQTPKYLVTQMGNDKSIKCEQNLGHDTMYWYKQDSKKFLKIMFSYNNKELIINETVPNRFSPKSPDKAHLNLHINSLELGDSAVYFCASSQDRPGNTEAFFGQGTRLTVV.